This TCR beta chain comes out of a study of T cells in Graves' hyperthyroidism and ophthalmopathy. At least ten counts were recorded for this clonotype. The source material, RNA transcripts, was used to amplify TCR beta CDR3 regions. The HTBI primer set drove a first-round RT-PCR of the TCR CDR3. Via MiXCR, TCRdb re-called the multiplex PCR reads, giving one row per CDR3 protein. The table has around 300,000 distinct CDR3 sequences, about an eighth seen once; the top ten hold 7.8%. The CDR3 extends over 14 amino acids. Germline V CDR1 and CDR2: SGHVS, FNYEAQ. V shed 3 bases, J shed 8 bases, and the junction held 7 bases outside the gene matches.

This receptor was obtained from a woman in her twenties or thirties with Graves' hyperthyroidism that later progressed to Graves' ophthalmopathy. Sample: blood. The chain is built from TRBV7-6 and TRBJ2-1, with 7 bases identical to TRBD1. As DNA, the CDR3 is TGTGCCAGCAGCTTTGAGGGTACAGGGGATGAGCAGTTCTTC. It codes for CASSFEGTGDEQFF.